In its sample, the clone carrying this TCR beta chain was seen a few times. In the source study's methods: Estimated nucleated cell counts came from reference gene primer amplification. Profiled with immunoSEQ multiplex PCR; TCRdb holds only in-frame clones, not every one. The DNA gave D and trimming, while V, J and clone size come from that table. The sample includes about 92,000 clones, around 72% of them seen just once. The sample comes from a study of blood T cell repertoires in COVID-19. Background on the study: Samples taken during acute and convalescent COVID-19 were collected in the United States, Italy and Spain. The analysed material was cDNA or gDNA that came from T cells, B-cell-depleted T cells, or PBMCs.

The sequence was collected from a woman between 55 and 75 years old in a cohort sampled during active or convalescent COVID-19. The sample taken for sequencing was peripheral blood.

The CDR3 here is CATSTRPGDRWGNIQYF. The CDR3 DNA reads TGTGCCACCAGCACAAGACCTGGGGACAGGTGGGGGAACATTCAGTACTTC. J is TRBJ2-4 and V is TRBV15; 8 bases line up with TRBD1. V shed 4 bases and J 7 bases; nucleotides not matched to a gene: 15. The CDR3 is made up of 17 amino acids. Germline lookup yields CDR1 LNHNV and CDR2 YYDKDF (reference sequence).